The 7 T cell receptor beta chains below come from one sample, sequenced in a study of cytomegalovirus exposure and HLA in healthy donors. Primers included in the PCR were 60 Vbeta and 13 Jbeta primers. Some clones are missing from TCRdb's copy, which holds only in-frame ones; the method was immunoSEQ multiplex PCR. There are about 150,000 clones in the sample; 65% to 90% occur only once, and roughly 6.7% lies in the top ten. Sequenced: PBMCs. These receptors were obtained from a man between 50 and 59 years old in good health and CMV-seropositive.

This clone was seen once. V gene TRBV7-2 combines with J gene TRBJ1-1; D might be TRBD1 (5 bases). The CDR3 totals 15 residues. The V and J ends lost 5 bases and 4 bases respectively, with 17 bases between them. From germline, CDR1 is SGHTA and CDR2 FQGNSA. DNA of the CDR3: TGTGCCAGCAGCCCCAGAGCAGGGTTTAGCACTGAAGCTTTCTTT. It yields the protein CASSPRAGFSTEAFF.

The chain employs TRBV10-1 and TRBJ2-1; no clear D. The CDR3 length is 16 residues. Trimming left V 2 bases short and J 0 bases short, with 11 bases between. CDR1 WNHNN and CDR2 SYGVQD come from the germline V gene (reference sequence). The chain's CDR3 is CASSEDDRSSYNEQFF. The CDR3 coding sequence is TGCGCCAGCAGTGAGGATGATAGGAGCTCCTACAATGAGCAGTTCTTC.

The rearrangement links TRBV4-1 to TRBJ2-3; D might be TRBD1 (5 bases). V was cut by 0 bases and J by 1 base, with 14 bases left in between. Germline V gives CDR1 MGHRA, CDR2 YSYEKL. The CDR3 is made up of 17 amino acids. The chain's CDR3 is CASSQDGTGSRTDTQYF. The CDR3 nucleotides read TGCGCCAGCAGCCAAGACGGCACAGGCTCCCGCACAGATACGCAGTATTTT.

The chain couples TRBV11-3 to TRBJ1-2, with D uncertain. The ends were cut back, 4 bases at V and 4 bases at J, with 16 bases in the middle. The CDR3 has 15 amino acids. Germline lookup yields CDR1 SGHNT and CDR2 YENEEA. CDR3: CASSSGLADIYGYTF. Here the CDR3 DNA reads TGTGCCAGCAGCTCCGGCCTGGCAGACATCTATGGCTACACCTTC.

This clone came up a few times. The chain has TRBV5-1 and TRBJ2-3; 13 bases match TRBD2. Trimming at V came to 4 bases and at J to 0 bases, leaving 11 bases not matched to a gene. This CDR3 spans 19 amino acids. Germline V gives CDR1 SGHRS, CDR2 YFSETQ. Here the CDR3 DNA reads TGCGCCAGCAGCCCCCAGACTAGCGGGGGGCAATTAAGCACAGATACGCAGTATTTT. This translates into CASSPQTSGGQLSTDTQYF.

The chain has TRBV27 and TRBJ1-1; D unresolved. Trimming took 3 bases from V and 5 from J, leaving 16 bases between them. The V gene's germline CDR1 is MNHEY and CDR2 SMNVEV (reference sequence). This CDR3 is built from 15 residues. The CDR3 DNA reads as TGTGCCAGCAGTTTGACCCAGCCCGGGGTTACTGAAGCTTTCTTT. Encoded protein: CASSLTQPGVTEAFF.

The genes are TRBV7-3 and TRBJ2-1; D call uncertain. Trimming took off 5 bases at V and 6 bases at J, with 8 bases between the two ends. CDR1 is SGHTA and CDR2 is FQGTGA in the germline V gene. This CDR3 has 12 amino acids. In nucleotides, the CDR3 is TGTGCCAGCAGCCAGGCACCCAATGAGCAGTTCTTC. Residues: CASSQAPNEQFF.